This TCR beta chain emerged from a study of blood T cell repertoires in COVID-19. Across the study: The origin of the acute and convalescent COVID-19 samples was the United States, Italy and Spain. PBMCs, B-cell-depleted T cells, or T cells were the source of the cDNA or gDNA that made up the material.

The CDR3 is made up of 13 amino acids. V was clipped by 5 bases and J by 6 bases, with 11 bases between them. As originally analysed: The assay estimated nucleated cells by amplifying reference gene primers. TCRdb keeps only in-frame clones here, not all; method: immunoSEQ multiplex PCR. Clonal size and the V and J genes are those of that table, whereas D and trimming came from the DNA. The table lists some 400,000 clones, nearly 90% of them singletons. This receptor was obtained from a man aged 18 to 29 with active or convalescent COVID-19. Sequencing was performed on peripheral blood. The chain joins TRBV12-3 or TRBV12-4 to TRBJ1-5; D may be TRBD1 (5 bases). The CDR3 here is CASSAGNSQPQHF. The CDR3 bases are TGTGCCAGCAGTGCAGGGAATAGTCAGCCCCAGCATTTT.